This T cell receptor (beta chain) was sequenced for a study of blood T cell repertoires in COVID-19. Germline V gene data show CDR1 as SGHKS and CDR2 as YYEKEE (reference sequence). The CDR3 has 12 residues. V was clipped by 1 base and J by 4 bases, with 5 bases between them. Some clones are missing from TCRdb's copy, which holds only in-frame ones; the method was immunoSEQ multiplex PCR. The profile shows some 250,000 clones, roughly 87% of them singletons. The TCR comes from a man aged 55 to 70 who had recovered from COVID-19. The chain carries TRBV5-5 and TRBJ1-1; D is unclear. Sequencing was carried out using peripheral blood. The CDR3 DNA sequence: TGTGCCAGCAGCTTGATTAGCACTGAAGCTTTCTTT. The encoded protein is CASSLISTEAFF.